This passage covers 31 T cell receptor beta chains from one sample sequenced in a study of CD8+ T cells in alopecia areata. cDNA prepared by RNA extraction and subsequent reverse transcription served as the template for sequencing. Sequencing was performed with immunoSEQ multiplex PCR; in TCRdb, only in-frame clones are kept and a portion is missing. The repertoire has 200,000 to 250,000 clones, less than 80% of them found once; the top ten carry under 1.5%. The sample here was CD4+ T cells sorted from blood, taken at week 0. The source of these receptors is a human donor with alopecia areata.

This clone was seen just once. The chain joins TRBV2 to TRBJ1-2; D is unclear. The germline V and J ends were trimmed by 1 base and 2 bases, with 5 bases remaining between them. Germline lookup yields CDR1 SNHLY and CDR2 FYNNEI. The CDR3 is 13 residues long. Here the CDR3 DNA reads TGTGCCAGCAGTGAAGTGGGGAACTATGGCTACACCTTC. It translates to CASSEVGNYGYTF.

The V and J genes are TRBV5-1 and TRBJ1-5, with D perhaps matching TRBD1 (6 bases). Looked up from germline, CDR1 is SGHRS and CDR2 is YFSETQ. The CDR3 loop spans 14 amino acids. Trimming stripped 3 bases from V and 6 bases from J, with 13 bases between. This chain's CDR3 is CASSSGGQGQPQHF. The CDR3 nucleotides are TGCGCCAGCAGCTCCGGGGGGCAGGGTCAGCCCCAGCATTTT. The full variable domain, with the rest looked up from reference TRBV5-1 and TRBJ1-5, is KAGVTQTPRYLIKTRGQQVTLSCSPISGHRSVSWYQQTPGQGLQFLFEYFSETQRNKGNFPGRFSGRQFSNSRSEMNVSTLELGDSALYLCASSSGGQGQPQHFGDGTRLSIL.

The rearrangement links TRBV30 to TRBJ2-5, with TRBD2 identical over 12 bases. Germline CDR1 and CDR2: GTSNPN and SVGIG (reference sequence). The ends lost 3 bases at V and 5 bases at J; junction bases unmatched: 10. The CDR3 has 16 amino acids. CDR3 DNA sequence: TGTGCCTGGAGCGGACTAGCGGGACCTAAAGGGGAGACCCAGTACTTC. This gives the protein CAWSGLAGPKGETQYF.

The genes are TRBV23-1 and TRBJ1-5; the match to TRBD1 covers 9 bases. TRBV23-1 is assigned to the ORF class and has an uncertain function. This CDR3 region has 17 residues. V gave up 6 bases and J gave up 2 bases; unmatched junction bases: 11. The CDR3 is CASSRDRVPKGNQPQHF. The CDR3 DNA reads as TGCGCCAGCAGCCGGGACAGGGTACCAAAGGGCAATCAGCCCCAGCATTTT.

This clone was seen once. One junction end does not reproduce the germline sequence, and a read error may be involved. This chain links TRBV19 with TRBJ2-2; D not certain. Germline V gene lookup returns CDR1 LNHDA and CDR2 SQIVND (reference sequence). The CDR3 consists of 13 residues. The chain's CDR3 is CVSSMHNTGELFF. Here the CDR3 DNA reads TGTGTCAGTAGTATGCACAACACCGGGGAGCTGTTTTTT. Full variable domain (missing parts from reference TRBV19 and TRBJ2-2): DGGITQSPKYLFRKEGQNVTLSCEQNLNHDAMYWYRQDPGQGLRLIYYSQIVNDFQKGDIAEGYSVSREKKESFPLTVTSAQKNPTAFYLCVSSMHNTGELFFGEGSRLTVL.

This clone was detected only a few times. The V call is TRBV27, the J call TRBJ1-5; a weak D match, TRBD1 (5 bases). This CDR3 region has 15 residues. CDR1 MNHEY and CDR2 SMNVEV come from the germline V gene (reference sequence). Trimming cost V 6 bases and J 2 bases, with 14 bases left between them. The CDR3 loop is CASSPNVGGNQPQHF. The CDR3 DNA follows: TGTGCCAGCAGCCCCAACGTGGGGGGCAATCAGCCCCAGCATTTT.

This rearrangement joins TRBV9 to TRBJ1-2; TRBD1 might be the D (5 bases). CDR1 and CDR2 (germline): SGDLS, YYNGEE. Trimming pared 4 bases from V and 6 bases from J, leaving 13 bases between. This CDR3 contains 13 residues. The CDR3 protein is CASSLQGGDGYTF. CDR3 DNA sequence: TGTGCCAGCAGCCTCCAGGGAGGCGATGGCTACACCTTC.

This clone was counted a single time. The rearrangement uses TRBV29-1 and TRBJ2-2; maybe TRBD1 (5 bases). CDR3 size: 13 residues. CDR1 and CDR2 from the germline V gene are SQVTM and ANQGSEA. V lost 4 bases, J lost 4 bases, and 10 bases lay in between. CDR3: CSVVSTATGELFF. The DNA for the CDR3 is TGCAGCGTTGTATCGACAGCCACCGGGGAGCTGTTTTTT.

This chain joins TRBV7-2 and TRBJ2-7; D may correspond to TRBD1 or TRBD2 (5 bases each). From germline, CDR1 is SGHTA and CDR2 FQGNSA. V was pared by 5 bases and J by 4 bases, with 21 bases between. This CDR3 is 16 amino acids long. CDR3 sequence (DNA): TGTGCCAGCAGCCTGGCCGTGACAGCGGTAAATTACGAGCAGTACTTC. Protein product: CASSLAVTAVNYEQYF.

The chain has TRBV9 and TRBJ1-2; D unclear. Germline CDR1 and CDR2: SGDLS and YYNGEE. V was clipped by 0 bases and J by 0 bases, with 6 bases between them. CDR3 length equals 14 residues. CDR3: CASSVVAANYGYTF. The DNA for the CDR3 is TGTGCCAGCAGCGTAGTGGCAGCTAACTATGGCTACACCTTC.

This clone turned up a few times. V is TRBV11-2 and J is TRBJ1-4; D unresolved. CDR3 size: 12 residues. The germline V and J ends were trimmed by 5 bases and 10 bases, with 11 bases remaining between them. Germline V gene data show CDR1 as SGHAT and CDR2 as FQNNGV. This chain's CDR3 is CASSPGNGKLFF. The CDR3 nucleotides are TGTGCCAGCAGCCCCGGAAACGGAAAACTGTTTTTT.

The chain is built from TRBV9 and TRBJ1-2, with unresolved D. Germline V gene data show CDR1 as SGDLS and CDR2 as YYNGEE. The CDR3 is 13 residues long. V lost 0 bases, J lost 5 bases, and 8 bases lay in between. This chain's CDR3 is CASSVEADYGYTF. The CDR3 bases are TGTGCCAGCAGCGTAGAAGCAGATTATGGCTACACCTTC. Variable domain in full (rest from reference TRBV9 and TRBJ1-2): DSGVTQTPKHLITATGQRVTLRCSPRSGDLSVYWYQQSLDQGLQFLIQYYNGEERAKGNILERFSAQQFPDLHSELNLSSLELGDSALYFCASSVEADYGYTFGSGTRLTVV.

CDR3 nucleotides: TGTGCCAGCAGCGTTCGGCTGGGGGATAGAGATACGCAGTATTTT. Amino acids: CASSVRLGDRDTQYF. The chain links TRBV9 to TRBJ2-3, with D perhaps given as TRBD1 or TRBD2 (5 bases each). The CDR3 has 15 residues. V shed 2 bases and J shed 5 bases, with 15 bases lying between them. Germline V gives CDR1 SGDLS, CDR2 YYNGEE.

J is TRBJ1-6 and V is TRBV27; maybe TRBD1 (6 bases). CDR1 MNHEY and CDR2 SMNVEV come from the germline V gene (reference sequence). The CDR3 runs 15 residues. The ends were cut back, 4 bases at V and 10 bases at J, with 17 bases in the middle. The CDR3 sequence: CASSSGRGARSPLHF. CDR3 nucleotide sequence: TGTGCCAGCAGTTCAGGCCGGGGGGCAAGATCACCCCTCCACTTT.

The genes are TRBV5-4 and TRBJ1-5; D gene uncertain. The germline V gene has CDR1 SGHNT and CDR2 YYREEE (reference sequence). CDR3 length: 13 residues. V gave up 4 bases and J gave up 5 bases, with 10 bases separating them. The CDR3 is CASSQDRDQPQHF. DNA for the CDR3: TGTGCCAGCAGCCAGGACCGAGATCAGCCCCAGCATTTT. Based on the CDR3 plus reference TRBV5-4 and TRBJ1-5, the full variable domain is ETGVTQSPTHLIKTRGQQVTLRCSSQSGHNTVSWYQQALGQGPQFIFQYYREEENGRGNFPPRFSGLQFPNYSSELNVNALELDDSALYLCASSQDRDQPQHFGDGTRLSIL.

The rearrangement joins TRBV19 to TRBJ2-3, with D possibly matching TRBD1 (5 bases). With 6 bases removed from V and 4 bases from J, the gap between germline ends came to 11 bases. The CDR3 is made up of 13 amino acids. Germline CDR1 reads LNHDA; CDR2 reads SQIVND (reference sequence). CDR3 nucleotide sequence: TGTGCCAGTAGGCTTGACAGTTCAGATACGCAGTATTTT. This gives the protein CASRLDSSDTQYF.

This chain joins TRBV6-5 and TRBJ2-3, with 7 bases that match TRBD1. The CDR3 extends over 13 amino acids. CDR1 and CDR2 (germline): MNHEY, SVGAGI. V shed 9 bases, J shed 2 bases, and the junction held 5 bases outside the gene matches. The CDR3: CASKQGVTDTQYF. The CDR3 DNA follows: TGTGCCAGTAAGCAGGGGGTCACAGATACGCAGTATTTT.

The chain couples TRBV7-6 to TRBJ1-5; tentative D call: TRBD1 (5 bases). The CDR3 consists of 13 residues. V was pared by 3 bases and J by 3 bases, with 6 bases between. Germline values: CDR1 SGHVS, CDR2 FNYEAQ. CDR3 in amino acids: CASSFRANQPQHF. CDR3 in DNA: TGTGCCAGCAGCTTCAGGGCCAATCAGCCCCAGCATTTT.

As regards this clone: This sample includes further DNA sequences coding for the same CDR3. The J gene is TRBJ2-3, the V gene TRBV18; no definite D call. Trimming removed 2 bases at V and 2 bases at J, with 5 bases between. CDR1 and CDR2 (germline): KGHSH, LQKENI. The CDR3 length is 13 residues. The CDR3 here is CASSPGSTDTQYF. The CDR3 DNA reads as TGTGCCAGCTCACCAGGGTCCACAGATACGCAGTATTTT.

This rearrangement joins TRBV23-1 to TRBJ2-2, with TRBD2 matching 8 bases. TRBV23-1 is flagged as an ORF with uncertain function. With 2 bases clipped from V and 1 base from J, the junction kept 6 bases outside the gene matches. The CDR3 has 17 residues. The CDR3 loop is CASSQASGGLNTGELFF. The CDR3 nucleotides read TGCGCCAGCAGTCAAGCCAGCGGGGGCCTGAACACCGGGGAGCTGTTTTTT.

The sample holds one count of this clone. In DNA, the CDR3 is TGTGCCACCAGCAGACTAGCGGGGAGTGTTGGAGCAGATACGCAGTATTTT. Its translation: CATSRLAGSVGADTQYF. This chain links TRBV15 with TRBJ2-3; 9 bases match TRBD2. Per germline, CDR1 LNHNV and CDR2 YYDKDF (reference sequence). The V and J ends lost 2 bases and 4 bases, in that order; junction bases with no gene match: 10. The CDR3 totals 17 residues.

This clone was seen a handful of times. The chain is built from TRBV4-1 and TRBJ1-1; D remains unclear. With 0 bases removed from V and 4 bases from J, the gap between germline ends came to 6 bases. The germline gives CDR1 MGHRA, CDR2 YSYEKL. CDR3 size: 13 residues. Here the CDR3 DNA reads TGCGCCAGCAGCCAAGAGGAACTCACTGAAGCTTTCTTT. It is translated as CASSQEELTEAFF.

The CDR3 DNA reads TGTGCCAGCAGTTTGACCGGGCTCTACAATGAGCAGTTCTTC. Protein product: CASSLTGLYNEQFF. This chain joins TRBV27 and TRBJ2-1, with unresolved D. Trimming took 3 bases from V and 3 from J, leaving 9 bases between them. The CDR3 length is 14 residues. CDR1 is MNHEY and CDR2 is SMNVEV in the germline V gene (reference sequence).

The rearrangement links TRBV28 to TRBJ2-7, with TRBD1 as a possible D gene (6 bases). The CDR3 covers 13 residues. CDR1 and CDR2 (germline): MDHEN, SYDVKM. Trimming stripped 5 bases from V and 2 bases from J, with 10 bases between. The CDR3 region has the DNA TGTGCCAGCAGTCGGACAGCTCCCTACGAGCAGTACTTC. Its protein product is CASSRTAPYEQYF. Variable domain in full (rest from reference TRBV28 and TRBJ2-7): DVKVTQSSRYLVKRTGEKVFLECVQDMDHENMFWYRQDPGLGLRLIYFSYDVKMKEKGDIPEGYSVSREKKERFSLILESASTNQTSMYLCASSRTAPYEQYFGPGTRLTVT.

The chain couples TRBV29-1 to TRBJ1-1; D remains unclear. Trimming shortened V by 4 bases and J by 7 bases, and 13 bases separated the two germline ends. Per germline, CDR1 SQVTM and CDR2 ANQGSEA. CDR3 size: 12 residues. The DNA of the CDR3 is TGCAGCGTTGGTAAGGGCTCGAGTGAAGCTTTCTTT. This gives the protein CSVGKGSSEAFF.

This chain links TRBV29-1 with TRBJ1-4; no reliable D call. The germline V and J ends were trimmed by 5 bases and 1 base, with 14 bases remaining between them. The CDR3 runs 15 residues. The germline CDR1 and CDR2 sequences are SQVTM and ANQGSEA. The CDR3 DNA sequence: TGCAGCGTTTACGACGGGCGGGGAACTAATGAAAAACTGTTTTTT. It translates to CSVYDGRGTNEKLFF.

V gene TRBV29-1 combines with J gene TRBJ2-5; TRBD1 is a possible D gene (6 bases). The germline V and J ends were trimmed by 7 bases and 4 bases, with 16 bases remaining between them. Germline V CDR1 and CDR2: SQVTM, ANQGSEA. CDR3 length equals 13 residues. CDR3 amino acids: CSAVRGRGETQYF. DNA for the CDR3: TGCAGCGCCGTCAGGGGCCGGGGAGAGACCCAGTACTTC.

The genes are TRBV27 and TRBJ1-2; no clear D gene. Germline V gives CDR1 MNHEY, CDR2 SMNVEV (reference sequence). V gave up 4 bases and J gave up 8 bases, with 20 bases separating them. This CDR3 comprises 15 residues. CDR3 nucleotide sequence: TGTGCCAGCAGTTCTTTACCAACATGGACGACCGGCTACACCTTC. Protein sequence: CASSSLPTWTTGYTF.

The chain links TRBV1 to TRBJ2-1; the D call of TRBD2 is as the table states it, not checked on the DNA. TRBV1 is marked as a pseudogene. The CDR3 contains 13 residues. CDR3 nucleotides: TGCACCAGCAGAGGGTCTCGGAGGAATGAGCAGTTCTTC. The encoded protein is CTSRGSRRNEQFF.

This clone appeared a few times. This chain uses TRBV30 with TRBJ2-3, with 8 bases lining up with TRBD2. J gave up 2 bases and V 3 bases, and 7 bases lay outside the gene matches. The CDR3 loop spans 15 amino acids. Per germline, CDR1 GTSNPN and CDR2 SVGIG (reference sequence). The CDR3 sequence is CAWSELSGNTDTQYF. The CDR3 nucleotides are TGTGCCTGGAGCGAGCTTAGCGGGAACACAGATACGCAGTATTTT.

This chain uses TRBV18 with TRBJ2-7, with TRBD1 matching 7 bases. CDR1 is KGHSH, CDR2 LQKENI, per germline. V shed 5 bases and J 2 bases; nucleotides not matched to a gene: 9. The CDR3 length is 15 residues. The CDR3 protein is CASSDRRDSTYEQYF. The CDR3, as DNA: TGTGCCAGCTCAGACCGACGGGACAGCACCTACGAGCAGTACTTC.